This T cell receptor beta chain was sequenced in a study of spatial heterogeneity in lung cancer. The J segment lost 10 bases and the V segment lost 4 bases, leaving 6 bases of the junction unmatched. Germline CDR1 is SGHRS and CDR2 is YFSETQ. The CDR3 spans 14 residues. The library protocol tagged each TCR cDNA with a unique molecular identifier. TCRdb itself ran the 5' RACE reads through MiXCR, one entry per CDR3 protein. The sample shows tens of thousands of distinct CDR3 sequences, around 8.2% of them seen only once. Study-wide results and caveats: Circulating ubiquitous expanded tumor TCRs were observed more frequently at resection than at follow-up.

As to time point: sample taken at primary tumor resection. Frozen PBMC, nontumor lung or tumor provided whole RNA, which was sequenced unsorted. The cohort: about 79 early-stage, untreated non-small cell lung cancer patients. This clonotype was recorded at least ten times. The antigen remains undetermined. The chain combines TRBV5-1 with TRBJ1-6, with 9 bases identical to TRBD1. The sequence was obtained from a female donor with early-stage non-small cell lung cancer. The sequences come from PBMCs, collected at surgery. This CDR3 reads CASSRDRAASPLHF. Here the CDR3 DNA reads TGCGCCAGCAGCCGGGACAGGGCTGCCTCACCCCTCCACTTT.